This TCR beta chain was identified during a study of shared clonotypes between healthy human individuals. The V gene's germline CDR1 is SGHRS and CDR2 YFSETQ. The CDR3 is 15 amino acids. V was shortened by 0 bases and J by 3 bases, with 12 bases between the two germline ends. A word on this clone: What it binds is unknown.

Study results and limitations: Non-shared clonotypes were found to have lower generation probabilities than the clonotypes that were shared by all four of the sorted-subset donors. The low donor count limited represented genetic and exposure-history diversity.

Researchers ran the assay at a deep level. Measured with immunoSEQ multiplex PCR; TCRdb has only the in-frame clones, and not every one. The table records millions of clones, roughly 94% of them present only once. The rearrangement uses TRBV5-1 and TRBJ2-5; D might be TRBD1 (7 bases). The specimen was naive CD4+ T cells sorted from blood. Subset here: CD45RA+ positively selected. The receptor was derived from a man younger than 30 in good health. CDR3 nucleotides: TGCGCCAGCAGCTTGGCAGGGGGGAGCGAAGAGACCCAGTACTTC. It translates to CASSLAGGSEETQYF.